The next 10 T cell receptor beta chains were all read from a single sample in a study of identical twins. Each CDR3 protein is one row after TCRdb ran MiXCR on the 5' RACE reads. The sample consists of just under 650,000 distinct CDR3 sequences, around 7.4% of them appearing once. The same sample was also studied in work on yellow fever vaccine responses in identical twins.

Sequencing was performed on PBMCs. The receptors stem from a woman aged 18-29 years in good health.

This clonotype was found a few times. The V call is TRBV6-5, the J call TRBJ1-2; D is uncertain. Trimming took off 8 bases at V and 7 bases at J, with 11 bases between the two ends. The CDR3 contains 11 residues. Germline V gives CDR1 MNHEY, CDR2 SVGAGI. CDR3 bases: TGTGCCAGCGGAGCCTCTGGTGGCTACACCTTC. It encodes CASGASGGYTF.

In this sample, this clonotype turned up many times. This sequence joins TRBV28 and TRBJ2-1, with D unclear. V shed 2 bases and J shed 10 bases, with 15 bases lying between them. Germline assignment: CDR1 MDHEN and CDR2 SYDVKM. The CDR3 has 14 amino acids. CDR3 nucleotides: TGTGCCAGCAGTTTAGAGCAGAGGTCCTTGGAGCAGTTCTTC. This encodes CASSLEQRSLEQFF.

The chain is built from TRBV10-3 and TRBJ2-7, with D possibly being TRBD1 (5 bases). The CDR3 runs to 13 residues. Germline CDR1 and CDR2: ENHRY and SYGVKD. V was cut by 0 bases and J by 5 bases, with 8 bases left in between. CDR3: CAISESAGNEQYV. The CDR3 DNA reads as TGTGCCATCAGTGAGTCGGCAGGGAACGAGCAGTACGTC.

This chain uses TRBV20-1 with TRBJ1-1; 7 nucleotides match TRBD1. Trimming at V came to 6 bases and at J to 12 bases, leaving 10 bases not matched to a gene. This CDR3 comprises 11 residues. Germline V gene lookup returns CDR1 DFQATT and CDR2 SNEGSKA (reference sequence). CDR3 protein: CSAAPRDRTFF. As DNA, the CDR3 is TGCAGTGCGGCCCCCCGGGACAGAACTTTCTTT.

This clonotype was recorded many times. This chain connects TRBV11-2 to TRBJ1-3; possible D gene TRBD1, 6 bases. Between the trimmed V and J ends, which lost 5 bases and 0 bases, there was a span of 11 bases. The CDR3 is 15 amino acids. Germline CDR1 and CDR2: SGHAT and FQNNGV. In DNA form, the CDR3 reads TGTGCCAGCAGCGTCGACAGGTACTCTGGAAACACCATATATTTT. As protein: CASSVDRYSGNTIYF.

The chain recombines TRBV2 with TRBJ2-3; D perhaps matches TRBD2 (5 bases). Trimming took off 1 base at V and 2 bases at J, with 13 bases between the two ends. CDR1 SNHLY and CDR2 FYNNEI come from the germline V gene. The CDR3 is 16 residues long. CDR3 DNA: TGTGCCAGCAGTGAAGTGAGGGTTCGGAACACAGATACGCAGTATTTT. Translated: CASSEVRVRNTDTQYF. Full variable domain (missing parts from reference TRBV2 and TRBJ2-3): EPEVTQTPSHQVTQMGQEVILRCVPISNHLYFYWYRQILGQKVEFLVSFYNNEISEKSEIFDDQFSVERPDGSNFTLKIRSTKLEDSAMYFCASSEVRVRNTDTQYFGPGTRLTVL.

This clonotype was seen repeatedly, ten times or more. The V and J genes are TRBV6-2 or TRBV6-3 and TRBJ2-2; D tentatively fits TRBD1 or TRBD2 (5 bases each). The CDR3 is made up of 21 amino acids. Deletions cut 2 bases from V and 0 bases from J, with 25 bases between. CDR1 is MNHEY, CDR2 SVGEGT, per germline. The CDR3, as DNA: TGTGCCAGCAGTTACCTCCCCCAAGACCGGGGCGGTGGTACGAACACCGGGGAGCTGTTTTTT. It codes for CASSYLPQDRGGGTNTGELFF.

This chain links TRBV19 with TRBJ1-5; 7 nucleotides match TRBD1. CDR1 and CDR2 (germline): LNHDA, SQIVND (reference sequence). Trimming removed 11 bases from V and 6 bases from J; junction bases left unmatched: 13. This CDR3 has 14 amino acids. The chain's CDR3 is CASHSQGISQPQHF. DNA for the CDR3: TGTGCCTCGCACTCACAGGGGATTAGTCAGCCCCAGCATTTT.

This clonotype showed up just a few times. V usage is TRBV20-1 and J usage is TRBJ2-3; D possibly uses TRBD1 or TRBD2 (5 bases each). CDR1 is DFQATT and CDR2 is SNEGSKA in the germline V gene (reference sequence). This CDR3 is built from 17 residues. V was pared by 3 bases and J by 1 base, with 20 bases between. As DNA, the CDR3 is TGCAGTGCTAGGGGGGTCGGGATTTCACCACGCACAGATACGCAGTATTTT. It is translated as CSARGVGISPRTDTQYF.

DNA for the CDR3: TGTGCCACCAGCACCCCTCAGTGGTCTGAAGCTTTCTTT. It encodes CATSTPQWSEAFF. This rearrangement joins TRBV15 to TRBJ1-1; D is ambiguous. V was cut by 4 bases and J by 6 bases, with 12 bases left in between. The CDR3 is made up of 13 amino acids. CDR1 and CDR2 (germline): LNHNV, YYDKDF (reference sequence).